The T cell receptor (beta chain) under discussion was sequenced for a study of CD8 T cells in ankylosing spondylitis. V shed 6 bases and J shed 0 bases, with 13 bases lying between them. The germline V gene encodes CDR1 SGHRS and CDR2 YFSETQ. The CDR3 runs to 15 residues. Study-wide results and limits: Earlier work had already found some motif variants in reactive arthritis synovial fluid and blood. Reported data indicate significant enrichment of disease-linked clones within matched ankylosing spondylitis synovial fluid. Clones linked with disease were CD8+ and fairly uncommon in the peripheral blood. Ankylosing spondylitis blood appeared to be characterized by a TCR beta motif of under 10 highly homologous variants.

The sample holds many counts of this clonotype. The antigen is undetermined. TCRdb used MiXCR to reprocess the 5' RACE reads, holding one entry per CDR3 protein. The table records about 330,000 distinct CDR3 sequences, less than 10% of them present only once. Specimen: blood, either unsorted or a sorted T cell fraction (not recorded which). This chain joins TRBV5-1 and TRBJ2-1; D perhaps matches TRBD2 (5 bases). This receptor was taken from a male donor with ankylosing spondylitis. CDR3: CASNQPGSSYNEQFF. Written as DNA, the CDR3 is TGCGCCAGCAACCAGCCGGGGAGCTCCTACAATGAGCAGTTCTTC.